The rows below give T cell receptor beta chains drawn from one sample of a study of T cells in Graves' hyperthyroidism and ophthalmopathy. TCRdb analysed the multiplex PCR reads with MiXCR anew, one entry per CDR3 protein. The profile covers approximately 330,000 distinct CDR3 sequences, with approximately 15% appearing a single time and roughly 33% taken by the ten largest. The sample taken for sequencing was blood. The receptors stem from a woman aged 40 to 55 with Graves' ophthalmopathy. Both conserved end residues are part of each CDR3. The order of the fields is clone size, J gene, D gene, V gene, CDR3 protein, CDR3 DNA. D genes are given only for firm matches. For some rows the clone size is stated as once, few or many, or as a class when expanded; others skip it.

clone size: few; J gene: TRBJ1-2; D gene: NA; V gene: TRBV5-1; CDR3 protein: CASSPTGVPGYTF; CDR3 DNA: TGCGCCAGCAGCCCCACTGGGGTACCTGGCTACACCTTC
clone size: many; J gene: TRBJ1-4; D gene: NA; V gene: TRBV6-5; CDR3 protein: CASSHSTVRAWEKLFF; CDR3 DNA: TGTGCCAGCAGTCACTCGACAGTCCGGGCTTGGGAAAAACTGTTTTTT
clone size: few; J gene: TRBJ1-6; D gene: NA; V gene: TRBV15; CDR3 protein: CATSRDLTGCSPLHF; CDR3 DNA: TGTGCCACCAGCAGAGATTTGACGGGGTGTTCACCCCTCCACTTT
clone size: NA; J gene: TRBJ1-1; D gene: NA; V gene: TRBV6-1; CDR3 protein: CASSRGRSEAFF; CDR3 DNA: TGTGCCAGCTCCCGGGGGCGGTCTGAAGCTTTCTTT
clone size: NA; J gene: TRBJ2-2; D gene: NA; V gene: TRBV20-1; CDR3 protein: CSAIRGRSGFGTGELFF; CDR3 DNA: TGCAGTGCTATTCGGGGGCGGAGCGGGTTCGGGACCGGGGAGCTGTTTTTT
clone size: NA; J gene: TRBJ2-1; D gene: TRBD2; V gene: TRBV20-1; CDR3 protein: CSARGGGSSVSEQFF; CDR3 DNA: TGCAGTGCTAGAGGGGGGGGGAGTAGCGTATCAGAGCAGTTCTTC
clone size: many; J gene: TRBJ1-5; D gene: NA; V gene: TRBV6-1; CDR3 protein: CASSSNQPQHF; CDR3 DNA: TGTGCCAGCAGCTCTAATCAGCCCCAGCATTTT
clone size: many; J gene: TRBJ2-5; D gene: NA; V gene: TRBV24-1; CDR3 protein: CATSDNRVGGETQYF; CDR3 DNA: TGTGCCACCAGTGATAACAGGGTCGGTGGAGAGACCCAGTACTTC
clone size: many; J gene: TRBJ1-6; D gene: NA; V gene: TRBV24-1; CDR3 protein: CATSEEEGRHNSPLHF; CDR3 DNA: TGTGCCACCAGTGAGGAGGAGGGACGACATAATTCACCCCTCCACTTT
clone size: many; J gene: TRBJ2-7; D gene: NA; V gene: TRBV3-1; CDR3 protein: CASSQVQGYEQYF; CDR3 DNA: TGTGCCAGCAGCCAAGTACAGGGTTACGAGCAGTACTTC
clone size: NA; J gene: TRBJ2-5; D gene: TRBD1; V gene: TRBV3-1; CDR3 protein: CASSQYRGRETQYF; CDR3 DNA: TGTGCCAGCAGCCAGTACAGGGGCCGAGAGACCCAGTACTTC
clone size: few; J gene: TRBJ1-1; D gene: NA; V gene: TRBV18; CDR3 protein: CASKGQKNTEAFF; CDR3 DNA: TGTGCCAGCAAGGGACAAAAGAACACTGAAGCTTTCTTT
clone size: NA; J gene: TRBJ2-3; D gene: TRBD2; V gene: TRBV6-1; CDR3 protein: CASIKWASGSGDTQYF; CDR3 DNA: TGTGCCAGCATCAAGTGGGCTAGCGGGAGCGGAGATACGCAGTATTTT
clone size: many; J gene: TRBJ2-1; D gene: TRBD2; V gene: TRBV14; CDR3 protein: CASSQLSSGRARRDEQFF; CDR3 DNA: TGTGCCAGCAGCCAACTGTCGAGCGGGAGGGCCAGGAGAGATGAGCAGTTCTTC
clone size: NA; J gene: TRBJ1-5; D gene: TRBD1; V gene: TRBV5-1; CDR3 protein: CASSSPRDSVLAGQPQHF; CDR3 DNA: TGCGCCAGCAGCTCGCCGCGGGACAGCGTATTAGCGGGACAGCCCCAGCATTTT
clone size: many; J gene: TRBJ2-7; D gene: NA; V gene: TRBV15; CDR3 protein: CATSRVGLSYEQYF; CDR3 DNA: TGTGCCACCAGCAGAGTAGGGCTATCCTACGAGCAGTACTTC
clone size: many; J gene: TRBJ2-2; D gene: NA; V gene: TRBV6-1; CDR3 protein: CASSVLMNTGELFF; CDR3 DNA: TGTGCCAGCAGTGTGCTCATGAACACCGGGGAGCTGTTTTTT
clone size: NA; J gene: TRBJ1-2; D gene: NA; V gene: TRBV5-1; CDR3 protein: CASSLTAGGNYGHTF; CDR3 DNA: TGCGCCAGCAGCTTGACAGCGGGAGGGAACTATGGCCACACCTTC
clone size: many; J gene: TRBJ2-1; D gene: TRBD1; V gene: TRBV7-2; CDR3 protein: CASSPNRGPNYNEQFF; CDR3 DNA: TGTGCCAGCAGTCCCAACAGGGGGCCTAACTACAATGAGCAGTTCTTC
clone size: many; J gene: TRBJ1-4; D gene: TRBD1; V gene: TRBV28; CDR3 protein: CASSSGTGNEKLFF; CDR3 DNA: TGTGCCAGCAGCTCCGGGACAGGAAATGAAAAACTGTTTTTT
clone size: NA; J gene: TRBJ2-7; D gene: TRBD2; V gene: TRBV7-8; CDR3 protein: CASSFRLAGGPEQYF; CDR3 DNA: TGTGCCAGCAGCTTCCGACTAGCGGGGGGCCCGGAGCAGTACTTC
clone size: once; J gene: TRBJ2-7; D gene: TRBD1; V gene: TRBV15; CDR3 protein: CATATTRDRPTYEQYF; CDR3 DNA: TGTGCCACAGCTACTACCCGGGACAGGCCCACCTACGAGCAGTACTTC
clone size: many; J gene: TRBJ2-5; D gene: NA; V gene: TRBV2; CDR3 protein: CASSFDLQGNQYF; CDR3 DNA: TGTGCCAGCAGTTTTGACCTACAGGGTAACCAGTACTTC
clone size: many; J gene: TRBJ2-1; D gene: NA; V gene: TRBV12-3/TRBV12-4; CDR3 protein: CASSSGTPEQFF; CDR3 DNA: TGTGCCAGCAGTTCTGGGACCCCCGAGCAGTTCTTC
clone size: many; J gene: TRBJ1-4; D gene: TRBD1; V gene: TRBV27; CDR3 protein: CASSLGRQGWEKLFF; CDR3 DNA: TGTGCCAGCAGTTTGGGCCGACAGGGTTGGGAAAAACTGTTTTTT
clone size: NA; J gene: TRBJ2-7; D gene: NA; V gene: TRBV4-2; CDR3 protein: CASSQGSGASYEQYF; CDR3 DNA: TGTGCCAGCAGCCAAGGGTCAGGGGCCTCCTACGAGCAGTACTTC
clone size: many; J gene: TRBJ2-7; D gene: NA; V gene: TRBV6-1; CDR3 protein: CASSHIPGRGSYEQYF; CDR3 DNA: TGTGCCAGCAGCCACATTCCGGGCCGCGGCTCCTACGAGCAGTACTTC
clone size: few; J gene: TRBJ2-5; D gene: NA; V gene: TRBV7-9; CDR3 protein: CASSLARGLETQYF; CDR3 DNA: TGTGCCAGCAGCTTAGCTCGGGGGTTGGAGACCCAGTACTTC